These T cell receptor beta chains were read from a single sample in a study of blood T cells in healthy people across ages. MiXCR was run by TCRdb on the 5' RACE reads, yielding one entry per CDR3 protein. The repertoire includes around 850,000 distinct CDR3 sequences, around 34% of them detected once, and over 10% sits in the top ten. The sequenced material came from blood. These receptors all stem from a man younger than 30 in good health. Both conserved end residues are part of each CDR3. The D gene is left open where the match is weak. Clone size is stated in some rows and not others, as once, few, many or a class when expanded.

cdr3_aa cdr3_nt clone_size j_call v_call d_call
CASSLAGGRMYEQYF TGTGCCAGCAGCCTAGCGGGGGGGCGGATGTACGAGCAGTACTTC - TRBJ2-7 TRBV12-3/TRBV12-4 TRBD2
CSARRPGGRAKNIQYF TGCAGTGCTAGGCGTCCAGGGGGCCGGGCCAAAAACATTCAGTACTTC - TRBJ2-4 TRBV20-1 TRBD1
CASSLFHSRKNTEAFF TGCGCCAGCAGCTTGTTCCATAGCAGGAAGAACACTGAAGCTTTCTTT few TRBJ1-1 TRBV5-1 -
CASSEHPDREEGTDTQYF TGTGCCAGCAGCGAGCACCCCGACAGGGAGGAAGGCACAGATACGCAGTATTTT - TRBJ2-3 TRBV9 -
CASSLGTGMSNEQFF TGCGCCAGCAGCCTCGGGACAGGGATGAGTAATGAGCAGTTCTTC many TRBJ2-1 TRBV4-1 TRBD1
CASSRTGTRPTDTQYF TGTGCCAGCAGCCGAACAGGGACTAGACCAACAGATACGCAGTATTTT - TRBJ2-3 TRBV7-2 TRBD2
CSASGGEETQYF TGCAGTGCTAGTGGGGGAGAAGAGACCCAGTACTTC - TRBJ2-5 TRBV20-1 -
CASSLASSGGQPQHF TGTGCCAGCAGCTTAGCTTCCAGTGGCGGTCAGCCCCAGCATTTT few TRBJ1-5 TRBV7-9 -
CASSQLAGTTDTQYF TGTGCCAGCAGCCAACTAGCGGGAACCACAGATACGCAGTATTTT many TRBJ2-3 TRBV5-5 TRBD2
CASSVGEAGELFF TGCGCCAGCAGCGTAGGGGAAGCCGGGGAGCTGTTTTTT - TRBJ2-2 TRBV4-1 -
CASSPLSGQGEKLFF TGTGCCAGCAGTCCACTCTCAGGGCAGGGGGAAAAACTGTTTTTT - TRBJ1-4 TRBV12-3/TRBV12-4 -
CATSSPSGKTPDTQYF TGTGCCACCAGCAGTCCCAGCGGAAAGACGCCAGATACGCAGTATTTT - TRBJ2-3 TRBV15 -
CAISERREYSNYEQYF TGTGCCATCAGTGAACGCCGAGAGTATTCTAACTACGAGCAGTACTTC many TRBJ2-7 TRBV10-3 -
CASSLVQGNPQETQYF TGCGCCAGCAGCTTGGTTCAGGGCAATCCTCAAGAGACCCAGTACTTC - TRBJ2-5 TRBV5-1 -
CASSARLADEQFF TGTGCCAGCAGTGCTCGACTAGCGGATGAGCAGTTCTTC - TRBJ2-1 TRBV12-3/TRBV12-4 TRBD2